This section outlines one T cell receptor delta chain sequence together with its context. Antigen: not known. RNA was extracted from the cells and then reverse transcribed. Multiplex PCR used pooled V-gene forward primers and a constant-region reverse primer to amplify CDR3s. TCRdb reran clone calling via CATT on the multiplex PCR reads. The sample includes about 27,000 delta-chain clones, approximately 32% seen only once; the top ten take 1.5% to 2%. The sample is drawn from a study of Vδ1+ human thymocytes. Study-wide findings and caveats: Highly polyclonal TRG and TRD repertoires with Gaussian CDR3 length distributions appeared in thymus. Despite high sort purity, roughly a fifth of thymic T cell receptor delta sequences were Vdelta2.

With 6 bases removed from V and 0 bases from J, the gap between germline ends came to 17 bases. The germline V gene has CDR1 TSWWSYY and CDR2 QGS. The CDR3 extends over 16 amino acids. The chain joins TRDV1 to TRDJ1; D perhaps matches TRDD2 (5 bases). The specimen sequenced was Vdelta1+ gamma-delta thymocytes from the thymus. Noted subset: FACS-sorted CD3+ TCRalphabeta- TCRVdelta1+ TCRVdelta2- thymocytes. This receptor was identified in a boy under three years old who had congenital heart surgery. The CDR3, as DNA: TGTGCTCTTGGAGTCGGTCCTTCGTCTCACACCGATAAACTCATCTTT. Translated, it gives CALGVGPSSHTDKLIF.